This TCR beta chain was profiled in a study of control samples from healthy donors and cancer patients (dated by TCRdb to between 2020 and 2021). Library creation used the immunoSEQ multiplex PCR assay. TCRdb carries this immuneACCESS record with in-frame sequences only. Its versions omit some clonotypes, under half of them owing to an unresolved V gene in the studies checked, with the rest unexplained. The sample includes 160,000 or so clones, with about 94% observed a single time. 0.55% to 0.7% of the sample lies in the top ten. A remark on this clone: The specificity of this receptor is unknown. No much larger clone is present one base from it, and per-base qualities are unavailable.

The cysteine opens and the phenylalanine closes a CDR3 of 14 amino acids. Just CDR3 DNA is preserved here, 42 bases in frame from base 1. The junction shows trimming of 7 bases on V and 4 bases on J, and the gene matches do not reach 10 bases of it. Sequences SQVTM (CDR1) and ANQGSEA (CDR2) are obtained from the germline V gene. The sequence was obtained from a woman aged 30 to 39 in good health. The rearranged chain carries TRBV29-1 and TRBJ1-1; 9 of the junction bases match TRBD1. Specimen: blood. The CDR3 corresponds to CSAQGRTGVTEAFF. The bases read TGCAGCGCCCAGGGAAGGACAGGGGTCACTGAAGCTTTCTTT.